This section outlines one T cell receptor (beta chain) sequence together with its context. The antigen is unknown. The data are from a study of cytomegalovirus exposure and HLA in healthy donors. At sampling all donors were nominally healthy, likely with unrecorded immune exposures. The germline V gene has CDR1 MNHEY and CDR2 SVGAGI. This CDR3 is built from 16 residues. V lost 2 bases, J lost 6 bases, and 6 bases stayed unmatched. Study-level findings and limits: Listed as cytomegalovirus-associated were 150 to 200 TCR beta chains. What a later analysis reportedly showed was that an Asian-associated ancestry cluster had fewer N-insertions than the roughly 720-donor mean.

Both 60 Vbeta primers and 13 Jbeta primers went into the PCR. Some clones are missing from TCRdb's copy, which holds only in-frame ones; the method was immunoSEQ multiplex PCR. The sample lists fewer than 250,000 clones, 79% occurring once. The source of this sequence is a male donor in good health and CMV-seropositive. The chain recombines TRBV6-5 with TRBJ2-2; TRBD2 matches at 10 bases. The sample was PBMCs. The CDR3 nucleotides read TGTGCCAGCAGTTACACTCCTAGCGGGGGTGCCGGGGAGCTGTTTTTT. Its translation: CASSYTPSGGAGELFF.